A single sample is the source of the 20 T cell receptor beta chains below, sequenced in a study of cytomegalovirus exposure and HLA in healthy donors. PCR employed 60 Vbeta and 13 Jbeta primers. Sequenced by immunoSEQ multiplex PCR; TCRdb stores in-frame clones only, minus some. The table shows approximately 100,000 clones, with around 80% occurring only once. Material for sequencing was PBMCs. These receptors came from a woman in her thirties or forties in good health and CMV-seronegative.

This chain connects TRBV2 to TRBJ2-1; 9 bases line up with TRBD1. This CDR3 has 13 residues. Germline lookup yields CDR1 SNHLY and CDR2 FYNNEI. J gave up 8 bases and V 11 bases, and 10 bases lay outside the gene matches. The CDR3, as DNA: TGTGCCGGACAGGGGACTCCTTTCGATGAGCAGTTCTTC. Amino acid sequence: CAGQGTPFDEQFF. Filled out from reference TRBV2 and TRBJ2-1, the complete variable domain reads EPEVTQTPSHQVTQMGQEVILRCVPISNHLYFYWYRQILGQKVEFLVSFYNNEISEKSEIFDDQFSVERPDGSNFTLKIRSTKLEDSAMYFCAGQGTPFDEQFFGPGTRLTVL.

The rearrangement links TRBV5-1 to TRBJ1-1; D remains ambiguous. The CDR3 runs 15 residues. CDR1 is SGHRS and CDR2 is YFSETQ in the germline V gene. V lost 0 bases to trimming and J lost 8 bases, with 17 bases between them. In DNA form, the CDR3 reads TGCGCCAGCAGCTTGGATACAACCTGGACGGGGGAAGCTTTCTTT. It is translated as CASSLDTTWTGEAFF.

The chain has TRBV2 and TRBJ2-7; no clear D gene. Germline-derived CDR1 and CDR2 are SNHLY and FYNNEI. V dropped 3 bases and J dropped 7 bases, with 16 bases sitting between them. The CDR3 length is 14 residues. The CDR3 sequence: CASSEELAPGEQYF. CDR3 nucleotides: TGTGCCAGCAGTGAGGAACTTGCCCCCGGGGAGCAGTACTTC. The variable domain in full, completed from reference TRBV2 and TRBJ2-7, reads EPEVTQTPSHQVTQMGQEVILRCVPISNHLYFYWYRQILGQKVEFLVSFYNNEISEKSEIFDDQFSVERPDGSNFTLKIRSTKLEDSAMYFCASSEELAPGEQYFGPGTRLTVT.

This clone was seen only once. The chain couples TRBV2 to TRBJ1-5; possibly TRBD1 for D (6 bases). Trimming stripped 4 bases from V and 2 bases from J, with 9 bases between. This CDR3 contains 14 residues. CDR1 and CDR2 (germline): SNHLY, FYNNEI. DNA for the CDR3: TGTGCCAGCAGTGGGACAGCCGGCAATCAGCCCCAGCATTTT. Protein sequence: CASSGTAGNQPQHF.

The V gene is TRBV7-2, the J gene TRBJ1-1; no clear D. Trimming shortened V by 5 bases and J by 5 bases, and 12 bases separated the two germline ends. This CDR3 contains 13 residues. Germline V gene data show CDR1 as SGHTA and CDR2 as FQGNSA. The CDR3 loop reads CASSLGARTEAFF. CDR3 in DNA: TGTGCCAGCAGCCTCGGAGCGCGGACTGAAGCTTTCTTT.

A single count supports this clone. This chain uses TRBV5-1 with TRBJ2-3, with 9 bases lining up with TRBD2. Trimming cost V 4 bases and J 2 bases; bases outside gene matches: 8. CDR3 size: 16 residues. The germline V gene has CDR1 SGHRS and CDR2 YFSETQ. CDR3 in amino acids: CASSPRLAGPTDTQYF. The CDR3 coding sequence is TGCGCCAGCAGCCCTAGGCTAGCGGGACCCACAGATACGCAGTATTTT.

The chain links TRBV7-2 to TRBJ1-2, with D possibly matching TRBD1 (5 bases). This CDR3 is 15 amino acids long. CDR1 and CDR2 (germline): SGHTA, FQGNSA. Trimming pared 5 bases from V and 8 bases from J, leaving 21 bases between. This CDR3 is CASSQSGGDPFGYTF. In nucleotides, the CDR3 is TGTGCCAGCAGCCAGTCTGGGGGGGACCCGTTCGGCTACACCTTC. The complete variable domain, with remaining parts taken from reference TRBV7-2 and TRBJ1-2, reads GAGVSQSPSNKVTEKGKDVELRCDPISGHTALYWYRQSLGQGLEFLIYFQGNSAPDKSGLPSDRFSAERTGGSVSTLTIQRTQQEDSAVYLCASSQSGGDPFGYTFGSGTRLTVV.

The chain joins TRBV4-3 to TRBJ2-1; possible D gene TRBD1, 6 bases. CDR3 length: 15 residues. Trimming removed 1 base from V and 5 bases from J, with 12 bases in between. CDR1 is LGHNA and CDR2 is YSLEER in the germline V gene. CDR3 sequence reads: CASSQGQGHHNEQFF. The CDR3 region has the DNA TGCGCCAGCAGCCAAGGCCAGGGACACCACAATGAGCAGTTCTTC.

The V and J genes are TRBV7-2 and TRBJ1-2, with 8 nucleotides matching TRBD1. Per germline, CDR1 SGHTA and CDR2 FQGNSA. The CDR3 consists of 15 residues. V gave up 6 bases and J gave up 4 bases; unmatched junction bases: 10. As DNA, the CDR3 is TGTGCCAGCAGTTCAACAGGGGGATTAGGCTATGGCTACACCTTC. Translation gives CASSSTGGLGYGYTF.

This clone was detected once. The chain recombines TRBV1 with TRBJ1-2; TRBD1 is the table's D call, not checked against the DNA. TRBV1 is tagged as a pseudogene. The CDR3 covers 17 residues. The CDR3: CTSSSIRQGEINYGYTF. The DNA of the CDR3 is TGCACCAGCAGCAGTATAAGACAGGGGGAAATTAACTATGGCTACACCTTC.

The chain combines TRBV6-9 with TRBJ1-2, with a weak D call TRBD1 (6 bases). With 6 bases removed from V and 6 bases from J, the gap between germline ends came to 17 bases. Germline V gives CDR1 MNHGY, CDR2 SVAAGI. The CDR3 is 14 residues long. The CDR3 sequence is CASRWTVGKNGYTF. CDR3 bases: TGTGCCAGCAGATGGACAGTCGGGAAAAATGGCTACACCTTC.

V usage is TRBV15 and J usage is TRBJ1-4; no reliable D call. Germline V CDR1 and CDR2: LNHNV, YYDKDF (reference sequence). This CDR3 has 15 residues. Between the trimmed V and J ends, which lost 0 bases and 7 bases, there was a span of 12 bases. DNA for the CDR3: TGTGCCACCAGCAGAGATCGAGGGTGGGGTGAAAAACTGTTTTTT. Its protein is CATSRDRGWGEKLFF.

CDR3 in DNA: TGCGCCAGCAGGGCAACTAGCGGGAGAATAGGGGAGCTGTTTTTT. Translating gives CASRATSGRIGELFF. The chain has TRBV4-3 and TRBJ2-2; TRBD2 matches at 11 bases. V trimming: 6 bases; J trimming: 8 bases; junction bases outside the gene matches: 8. Germline-derived CDR1 and CDR2 are LGHNA and YSLEER. The CDR3 sequence is 15 residues long.

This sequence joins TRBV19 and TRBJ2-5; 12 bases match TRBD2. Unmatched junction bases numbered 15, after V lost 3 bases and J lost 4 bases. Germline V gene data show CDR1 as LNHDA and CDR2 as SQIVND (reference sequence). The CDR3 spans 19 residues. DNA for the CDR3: TGTGCCAGTAGTATCGCTTCAGGGTTAGGACTAGCGGGACGAGAGACCCAGTACTTC. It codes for CASSIASGLGLAGRETQYF.

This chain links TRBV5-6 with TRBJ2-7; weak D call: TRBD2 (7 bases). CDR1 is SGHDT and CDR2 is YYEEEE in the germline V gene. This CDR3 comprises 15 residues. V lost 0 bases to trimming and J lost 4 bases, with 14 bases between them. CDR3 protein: CASSLGWGGRYEQYF. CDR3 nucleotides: TGTGCCAGCAGCTTGGGATGGGGGGGGCGGTACGAGCAGTACTTC.

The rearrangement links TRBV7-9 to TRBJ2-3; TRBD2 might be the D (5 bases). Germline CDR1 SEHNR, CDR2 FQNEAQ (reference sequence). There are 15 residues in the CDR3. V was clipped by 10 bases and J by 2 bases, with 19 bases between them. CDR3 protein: CAITEPGSYTDTQYF. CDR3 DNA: TGTGCCATTACCGAACCGGGATCTTACACAGATACGCAGTATTTT.

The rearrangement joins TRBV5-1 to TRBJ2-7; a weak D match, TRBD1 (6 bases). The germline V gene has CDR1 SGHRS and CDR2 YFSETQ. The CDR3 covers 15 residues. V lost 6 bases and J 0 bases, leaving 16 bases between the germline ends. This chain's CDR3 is CASTPYRDNSYEQYF. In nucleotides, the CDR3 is TGCGCCAGCACCCCATACCGGGACAACTCCTACGAGCAGTACTTC.

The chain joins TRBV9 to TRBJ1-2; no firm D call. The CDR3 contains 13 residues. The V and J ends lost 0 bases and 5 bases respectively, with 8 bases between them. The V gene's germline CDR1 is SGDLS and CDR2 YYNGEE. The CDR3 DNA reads TGTGCCAGCAGCGTAGATGAGGGTTATGGCTACACCTTC. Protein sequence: CASSVDEGYGYTF.

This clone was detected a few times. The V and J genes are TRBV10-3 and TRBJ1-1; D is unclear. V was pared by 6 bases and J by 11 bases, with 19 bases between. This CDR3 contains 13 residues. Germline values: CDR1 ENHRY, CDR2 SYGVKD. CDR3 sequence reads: CAIRSGGSRAAFF. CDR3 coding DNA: TGTGCCATCAGATCGGGTGGGTCCCGCGCCGCTTTCTTT.

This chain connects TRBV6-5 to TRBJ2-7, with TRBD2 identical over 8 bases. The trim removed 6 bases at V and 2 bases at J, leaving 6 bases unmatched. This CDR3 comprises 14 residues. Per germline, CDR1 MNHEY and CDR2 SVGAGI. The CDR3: CASRPAGATYEQYF. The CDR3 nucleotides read TGTGCCAGCAGGCCAGCGGGAGCGACCTACGAGCAGTACTTC.